This T cell receptor (beta chain) was profiled in a study of T-cell reconstitution after alpha-beta-depleted transplantation in children. Looked up from germline, CDR1 is DFQATT and CDR2 is SNEGSKA (reference sequence). V was pared by 7 bases and J by 4 bases, with 5 bases of the junction left unmatched. This CDR3 has 12 amino acids. Preparation of the TCRbeta library involved a method that used unique molecular identifiers. TCRdb redid the calling of the PCR reads with MiXCR, one entry per CDR3 protein. This table holds roughly 500,000 distinct CDR3 sequences, approximately 20% found once. The J gene is TRBJ2-3, the V gene TRBV20-1, with 7 bases lining up with TRBD2. The specimen comprised PBMCs from the stem cell graft donor, sampled from the stem cell graft. This TCR derives from a human donor who donated a stem cell graft to a child with acute lymphoblastic leukemia. The CDR3 reads CSGRELSDTQYF. CDR3 in DNA: TGCAGTGGGCGGGAGCTCTCAGATACGCAGTATTTT.